This TCR beta chain was captured by sequencing in a study of beta chain features in type 1 diabetes. Broader study findings: Moderate yet significant TCRB CDR3 shortening was seen in Type 1 diabetes patients in all four CD4+ subsets.

A word on this clone: Its cognate antigen is unknown.

This CDR3 has 12 amino acids. The germline V and J ends were trimmed by 6 bases and 8 bases, with 13 bases remaining between them. CDR1 is LNHDA, CDR2 SQIVND, per germline (reference sequence). Sequencing targeted expressed TCRB transcripts, as all isolated RNA had been reverse transcribed. The assay was immunoSEQ multiplex PCR, and TCRdb's table has in-frame clones only and misses some. The sample records roughly 260,000 clones, roughly 20% being singletons. This sequence joins TRBV19 and TRBJ1-1, with D perhaps matching TRBD1 (6 bases). Sequencing was performed on naive CD4+ T cells from blood. The sequence derives from a middle-aged woman with type 1 diabetes. CDR3 region: CASRSTGTEAFF. DNA for the CDR3: TGTGCCAGTAGAAGCACCGGGACAGAAGCTTTCTTT.